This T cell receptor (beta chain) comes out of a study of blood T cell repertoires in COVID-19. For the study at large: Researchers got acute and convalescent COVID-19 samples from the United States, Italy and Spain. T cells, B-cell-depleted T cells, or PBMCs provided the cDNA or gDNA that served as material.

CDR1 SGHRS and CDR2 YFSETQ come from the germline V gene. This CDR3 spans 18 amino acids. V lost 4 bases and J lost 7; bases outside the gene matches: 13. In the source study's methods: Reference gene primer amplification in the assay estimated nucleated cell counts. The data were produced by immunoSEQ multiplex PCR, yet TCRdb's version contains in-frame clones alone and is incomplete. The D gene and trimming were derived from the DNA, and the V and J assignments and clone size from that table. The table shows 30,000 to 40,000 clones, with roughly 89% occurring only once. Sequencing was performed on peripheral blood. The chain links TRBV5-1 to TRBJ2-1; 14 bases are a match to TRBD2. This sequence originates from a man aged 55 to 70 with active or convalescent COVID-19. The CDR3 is CASSPGEGLAGVRNEQFF. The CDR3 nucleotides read TGCGCCAGCAGCCCCGGCGAGGGACTAGCGGGAGTACGTAATGAGCAGTTCTTC.